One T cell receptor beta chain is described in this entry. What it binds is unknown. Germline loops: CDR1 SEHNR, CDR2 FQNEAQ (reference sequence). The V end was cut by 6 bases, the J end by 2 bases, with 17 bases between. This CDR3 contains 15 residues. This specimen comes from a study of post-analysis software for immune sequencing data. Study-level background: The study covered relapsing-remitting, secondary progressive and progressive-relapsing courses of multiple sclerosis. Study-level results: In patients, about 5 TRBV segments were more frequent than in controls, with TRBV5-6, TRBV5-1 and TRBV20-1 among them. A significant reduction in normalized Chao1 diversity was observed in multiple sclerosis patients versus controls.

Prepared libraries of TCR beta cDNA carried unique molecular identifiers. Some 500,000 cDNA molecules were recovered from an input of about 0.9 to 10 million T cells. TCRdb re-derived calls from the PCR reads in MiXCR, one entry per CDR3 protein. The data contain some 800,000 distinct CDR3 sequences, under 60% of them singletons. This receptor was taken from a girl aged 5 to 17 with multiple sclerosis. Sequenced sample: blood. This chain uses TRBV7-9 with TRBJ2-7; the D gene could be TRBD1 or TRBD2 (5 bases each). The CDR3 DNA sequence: TGTGCCAGCAGTCCGGGGCCCCCCAAGACCTACGAGCAGTACTTC. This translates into CASSPGPPKTYEQYF.